This T cell receptor beta chain comes out of a study of blood T cells in healthy people across ages. A second PCR, run for roughly 7 to 12 cycles, used a sample-barcoded 5' primer plus a J-beta primer mix. Each CDR3 protein gets one entry after TCRdb re-called the 5' RACE reads with MiXCR. In the table there are over 1,500,000 distinct CDR3 sequences, 49% of which are singletons. With respect to this clonotype: Its antigen is not identified.

With 6 bases removed from V and 1 base from J, the gap between germline ends came to 11 bases. Germline lookup yields CDR1 WSHSY and CDR2 SAAADI. This CDR3 region has 14 residues. Study-wide findings and caveats: It was not possible, with unsorted PBMCs, to conclusively compare naive and antigen-experienced cells.

This TCR derives from a woman in her thirties or forties in good health. The sample was blood. The chain links TRBV10-2 to TRBJ2-3; D may be TRBD1 (5 bases). The DNA for the CDR3 is TGCGCCAGCAGAGACAGACTCGGCACAGATACGCAGTATTTT. Translated, it gives CASRDRLGTDTQYF.